The subject of this entry is one T cell receptor (beta chain). Its antigen target is currently unknown. No base qualities exist here, and no much larger clone lies one base off it. These data originate in a study of T cells in Graves' hyperthyroidism and ophthalmopathy (dated by TCRdb to between 2019 and 2020). Background for the entire study: To identify TCR V-J signatures that set the groups apart, the researchers used a discovery cohort of more than 95 patients, made up of under 50 with Graves' ophthalmopathy and some 60 with stable Graves' hyperthyroidism. For training and testing, the roughly 97 patients in the discovery cohort were randomly divided in a 7:3 ratio. After sampling, hyperthyroidism patients received methimazole starting at 30 mg daily, and ophthalmopathy patients received high-dose intravenous methylprednisolone. The paper describes TCR Vbeta CDR3 sequencing of 140 or so peripheral blood samples, made up of fewer than 50 ophthalmopathy patients, some 80 hyperthyroidism patients and roughly 17 progressor patients. Whether ophthalmopathy could be predicted prospectively was tested in an independent validation cohort made up of roughly 19 hyperthyroidism patients plus 17 patients who later progressed to ophthalmopathy. Thyroid tissue and blood T-cell repertoires from over 5 Graves' hyperthyroidism patients were also compared in the study. What the authors observed across the whole study: Blood samples also contained most of the expanded thyroid clonotypes (frequency above 0.001), which suggests that blood repertoires may reflect thyroid immune responses. During validation, the model predicted progression to ophthalmopathy a median of approximately 6 months ahead of onset, with 60% to 71% sensitivity and under 85% specificity. No statistical method was used to fix the sample size in advance, and group allocation was not hidden from the investigators. A 13 V-J signature model separated ophthalmopathy from stable hyperthyroidism, with approximately 87% sensitivity and 81% to 83% specificity in cross-validation and 80%/75% in testing.

The TCR beta CDR3 regions were amplified from the RNA transcripts. For the first round of RT-PCR on the TCR CDR3, the HTBI primer set was used together with the Qiagen OneStep RT-PCR kit. A second multiplex PCR round built the libraries, followed by size selection and purification. Libraries were sequenced paired-end with 100 bp reads on an Illumina HiSeq2000. The original pipeline was this. SOAPnuke was used to process the raw data, removing reads that contained adapters or uncalled bases, had a mean Phred below 15, or lacked an exact match to the constant primer or identifier. COPE v1.2.5 was used to merge the high-quality paired reads, and each unique nucleotide sequence was defined as a clonotype. MiTCR v1.1 was used to align clonotypes to the IMGT TRBV, TRBD and TRBJ reference segments. Only V-J combinations with frequency above 0.0001, covering about 99% of repertoires, were analysed. A TCS score was defined as the ratio of F50 (clonal expansion) to E x V (chaos), with BLOSUM62-based TCRdist applied between CDR3 peptides within each V-J. Welch's t-statistics and random forest reduced 514 V-J features to fewer than 15, which were used in a naive Bayes classifier (R e1071). Thyroid-blood repertoire similarity was quantified with the Morisita-Horn index. TCRdb reprocessing: public reads trimmed at Q25 with fastp, clones called with MiXCR, in-frame beta chains kept. Entries that share a CDR3 protein sequence are merged under the most common genes and DNA. What appears here as the V and J calls and clone size reflects TCRdb's work, not the paper's. The table for this sample lists 490,000 or so distinct CDR3 sequences; approximately 48% of them were counted only once. The top ten clones comprise about 43% of the sample.

Any patient with an uncontrolled infection, another autoimmune disease, pregnancy or lactation was excluded. Diagnoses relied on clinical symptoms, serum thyroxine and TRAb, thyroid ultrasound and orbital computed tomography. Total RNA was extracted with Trizol reagent, and quality was checked on an Agilent 2100 Bioanalyzer. Sequencing input: peripheral blood or thyroid tissue (not recorded which). The sequence was obtained from an adult woman with Graves' disease, either hyperthyroidism or ophthalmopathy (not recorded which).

The CDR3 reads as follows: CASSPPPYYEQYF. In nucleotide form, the sequence is TGTGCCAGCAGCCCCCCCCCATACTACGAGCAGTACTTC. The chain joins TRBV7-9 to TRBJ2-7; the D gene is unclear. According to the germline V gene (reference sequence), CDR1 reads SEHNR and CDR2 reads FQNEAQ. The junction shows trimming of 5 bases on V and 3 bases on J, plus 11 bases between the germline ends. Including cysteine and phenylalanine, the CDR3 has 13 amino acids. Just CDR3 DNA is preserved here, 39 bases in frame from base 1.